The clone carrying this T cell receptor beta chain was observed many times. Library construction for TCR beta used iRepertoire HTBI primers and Arm-PCR of CDR3 regions. TCRdb called the multiplex PCR reads again in MiXCR, with one record for every CDR3 protein. Among approximately 350,000 distinct CDR3 sequences listed, about 12% were seen once. This CDR3 has 14 residues. V was pared by 5 bases and J by 2 bases, with 13 bases between. Germline V CDR1 and CDR2: DFQATT, SNEGSKA (reference sequence). This specimen belongs to a study of regulatory T cells in long-lasting Graves disease. Overall study context: Patients with new Graves' disease had used antithyroid drugs below 3 months.

Time point denoted: newly diagnosed GD, antithyroid drugs for less than 3 months. The TCR library was made from RNA that had been extracted from PBMCs in TRIzol. Patients came from an endocrinology department in Xi'an, China. This sample also appeared in a second study, on T cells in Graves' hyperthyroidism and ophthalmopathy.

This receptor was identified in a woman aged 18 to 35 with Graves disease. The chain recombines TRBV20-1 with TRBJ1-5; D is undetermined. The sample here was peripheral blood mononuclear cells (PBMCs), taken at new diagnosis, from a patient treated with antithyroid drugs. The CDR3 region has the DNA TGCAGTGCTCAACACGGATATGGCAATCAGCCCCAGCATTTT. Protein sequence: CSAQHGYGNQPQHF.